This T cell receptor (beta chain) was observed in a study of Ad26.COV2.S vaccination and SARS-CoV-2 variants. Study information: Donor had been placed in the Ad26.COV2.S arm of the COV1001 trial. The study gave Ad26.COV2.S intramuscularly, once or twice 56 days apart.

Profiled with immunoSEQ multiplex PCR; TCRdb holds only in-frame clones, not every one. Here the sample spans over 250,000 clones, around 87% being singletons. The sample's treatment: some 19 received Ad26.COV2.S at low or high dose, single or two shots; about 5 received placebo; per-sample allocation not given. Sampling was done on day 63 after the first vaccine or placebo injection. The vaccine antigen was prefusion-stabilized Wuhan SARS-CoV-2 spike. The receptor was isolated from a person aged 18-60 years who received the Ad26.COV2.S COVID-19 vaccine or a placebo. The starting material was peripheral blood, obtained in a trial of Ad26.COV2.S vaccine versus placebo.

CDR3 sequence: CASSLTWQGTYGYTF. CDR3 DNA sequence: TGTGCCAGCAGCTTAACCTGGCAGGGCACCTATGGCTACACCTTC. The V and J genes are TRBV7-3 and TRBJ1-2, with a possible D match to TRBD1 (5 bases). CDR1 SGHTA and CDR2 FQGTGA come from the germline V gene. Trimming shortened V by 0 bases and J by 4 bases, and 12 bases separated the two germline ends. The CDR3 sequence is 15 residues long.